This T cell receptor beta chain was found in a study of T-cell memory formation after mild COVID-19. Overall study context: Largely donor-specific sequence clusters came from a couple of donors.

TCRdb reprocessed the 5' RACE reads via MiXCR and lists one record per CDR3 protein. The table has about 320,000 distinct CDR3 sequences, 13% to 15% seen once. The V gene's germline CDR1 is SGHRS and CDR2 YFSETQ. Trimming took 3 bases from V and 3 from J; bases not matched to a gene: 9. CDR3 size: 16 residues. Material: PBMCs or a T cell subset sorted from them (not recorded which). The rearrangement joins TRBV5-1 to TRBJ2-5, with 9 bases identical to TRBD1. This clonotype originated in a man aged 18 to 30 who had mild COVID-19 (a few samples of this study predate the infection). Cell type and time point are not known. Here the CDR3 reads CASSWTWDRVEETQYF. The CDR3 DNA is TGCGCCAGCAGCTGGACATGGGACAGGGTGGAAGAGACCCAGTACTTC.